The rows below give T cell receptor beta chains drawn from one sample of a study of blood T cell repertoires in COVID-19. Sequencing used immunoSEQ multiplex PCR; TCRdb keeps in-frame clones, though not all of them. The sample includes some 300,000 clones, 88% seen only once; the top ten take roughly 2%. Sequencing was done on a sample of PBMCs or T cells enriched from blood (not recorded which). Every receptor here comes from a woman in her sixties in a cohort exposed to, infected with or recovered from COVID-19 (not recorded which). Each CDR3 is given with its conserved first and last residue. Fields, in order: clone size, D gene, J gene, V gene, CDR3 DNA, CDR3 protein. A D gene is named only where the DNA matches it firmly. Rows give clone size only sometimes, using once, few, many, or a class for an expanded clone.

abundance: .; d_gene: TRBD2; j_gene: TRBJ2-3; v_gene: TRBV7-2; CDR3nt: TGTGCCAGCAGTCCCAGCGGGAGCGGTACGCAGTATTTT; CDR3aa: CASSPSGSGTQYF
abundance: .; d_gene: TRBD1; j_gene: TRBJ2-1; v_gene: TRBV11-2; CDR3nt: TGTGCCAGCAGCTTAGGCTTAAGGGACAGGAACGGTGAGCAGTTCTTC; CDR3aa: CASSLGLRDRNGEQFF
abundance: .; d_gene: .; j_gene: TRBJ2-3; v_gene: TRBV5-1; CDR3nt: TGCGCCAGCAGCTTGGAGGCAGGGGGGACAGATACGCAGTATTTT; CDR3aa: CASSLEAGGTDTQYF
abundance: once; d_gene: .; j_gene: TRBJ2-1; v_gene: TRBV11-2; CDR3nt: TGTGCCAGCAGCTTAGCGGGAGTCCCCTACAATGAGCAGTTCTTC; CDR3aa: CASSLAGVPYNEQFF
abundance: once; d_gene: .; j_gene: TRBJ1-2; v_gene: TRBV28; CDR3nt: TGTGCCAGCAGTTTCGGAGGTGGCTACACCTTC; CDR3aa: CASSFGGGYTF
abundance: .; d_gene: .; j_gene: TRBJ2-1; v_gene: TRBV10-1; CDR3nt: TGCGCCAGCACCTACTGGGGAGCCGGGGAGCAGTTCTTC; CDR3aa: CASTYWGAGEQFF
abundance: .; d_gene: .; j_gene: TRBJ1-1; v_gene: TRBV3-1/TRBV3-2; CDR3nt: TGTGCCAGCACCTCGCTGGCTGAAAACACTGAAGCTTTCTTT; CDR3aa: CASTSLAENTEAFF
abundance: .; d_gene: .; j_gene: TRBJ2-2; v_gene: TRBV11-2; CDR3nt: TGTGCCAGCAGCCTTACCGGGGAGCTGTTTTTT; CDR3aa: CASSLTGELFF
abundance: .; d_gene: .; j_gene: TRBJ1-6; v_gene: TRBV2; CDR3nt: TGTGCCAGCAGTGACGGGGGTGATAATTCACCCCTCCACTTT; CDR3aa: CASSDGGDNSPLHF
abundance: .; d_gene: TRBD1; j_gene: TRBJ2-1; v_gene: TRBV24-1; CDR3nt: TGTGCCACCAGTGATCCTTCCGGGACAGGGCGTTACAATGAGCAGTTCTTC; CDR3aa: CATSDPSGTGRYNEQFF
abundance: .; d_gene: TRBD1; j_gene: TRBJ1-1; v_gene: TRBV5-6; CDR3nt: TGTGCCAGCAGCCTTCTATCGACAGGGGAGAACAAAGCTTTCTTT; CDR3aa: CASSLLSTGENKAFF
abundance: .; d_gene: .; j_gene: TRBJ2-7; v_gene: TRBV27; CDR3nt: TGTGCCAGCAGTTTATGGCAGTCTTTGGACGAGCAGTACTTC; CDR3aa: CASSLWQSLDEQYF
abundance: few; d_gene: .; j_gene: TRBJ1-1; v_gene: TRBV18; CDR3nt: TGTGCCAGCTCCCCGCGGGCGGCCACTGAAGCTTTCTTT; CDR3aa: CASSPRAATEAFF
abundance: .; d_gene: .; j_gene: TRBJ1-2; v_gene: TRBV28; CDR3nt: TGTGCCAGCAGTTTTTCGACACAGACCTATGGCTACACCTTC; CDR3aa: CASSFSTQTYGYTF
abundance: .; d_gene: .; j_gene: TRBJ2-5; v_gene: TRBV11-2; CDR3nt: TGTGCCAGCAGCTTAAGCGAGCCCCAGTACTTC; CDR3aa: CASSLSEPQYF
abundance: .; d_gene: .; j_gene: TRBJ2-1; v_gene: TRBV20-1; CDR3nt: TGCAGTGGACTAAGACTCAATGAGCAGTTCTTC; CDR3aa: CSGLRLNEQFF
abundance: .; d_gene: TRBD2; j_gene: TRBJ2-7; v_gene: TRBV19; CDR3nt: TGTGCCAGTAGTGGGGTCGGGACTAGCGAATACGAGCAGTACTTC; CDR3aa: CASSGVGTSEYEQYF
abundance: once; d_gene: .; j_gene: TRBJ1-6; v_gene: TRBV2; CDR3nt: TGTGCCAGCAGTGGACAGCGCAGCTCCTATAATTCACCCCTCCACTTT; CDR3aa: CASSGQRSSYNSPLHF
abundance: .; d_gene: TRBD2; j_gene: TRBJ2-1; v_gene: TRBV10-1; CDR3nt: TGCGCCAGCAGTGAGGGACTAGCGGGAGGACGCTACAATGAGCAGTTCTTC; CDR3aa: CASSEGLAGGRYNEQFF
abundance: .; d_gene: TRBD2; j_gene: TRBJ2-7; v_gene: TRBV6-5; CDR3nt: TGTGCCAGCAGGGGGCCGGGACTAGCGGGGTACGAGCAGTACTTC; CDR3aa: CASRGPGLAGYEQYF
abundance: .; d_gene: TRBD2; j_gene: TRBJ2-1; v_gene: TRBV7-6; CDR3nt: TGTGCCAGCAGCACTAGCGGGAAATCCTACAATGAGCAGTTCTTC; CDR3aa: CASSTSGKSYNEQFF
abundance: .; d_gene: TRBD2; j_gene: TRBJ2-2; v_gene: TRBV14; CDR3nt: TGTGCCAGCAGCCGAATAGCGGGGGGCACCGGGGAGCTGTTTTTT; CDR3aa: CASSRIAGGTGELFF
abundance: .; d_gene: .; j_gene: TRBJ2-1; v_gene: TRBV9; CDR3nt: TGTGCCAGCAGCATCCTTGACCGGGATGAGCAGTTCTTC; CDR3aa: CASSILDRDEQFF
abundance: .; d_gene: TRBD1; j_gene: TRBJ2-2; v_gene: TRBV11-2; CDR3nt: TGTGCCAGCAGTCCCGGGACAGGGGGGTTCGGGGAGCTGTTTTTT; CDR3aa: CASSPGTGGFGELFF
abundance: .; d_gene: TRBD1; j_gene: TRBJ2-7; v_gene: TRBV11-1; CDR3nt: TGTGCCAGCAGCAAAAAACAGGGGGCGAGCTCCTACGAGCAGTACTTC; CDR3aa: CASSKKQGASSYEQYF
abundance: .; d_gene: TRBD2; j_gene: TRBJ2-1; v_gene: TRBV11-2; CDR3nt: TGTGCCAGCAGCTTAGGAGCGGGGGCATACAATGAGCAGTTCTTC; CDR3aa: CASSLGAGAYNEQFF
abundance: .; d_gene: .; j_gene: TRBJ2-3; v_gene: TRBV5-8; CDR3nt: TGTGCCAGCAGCTTGACCACAGGGAGAAGAACAGATACGCAGTATTTT; CDR3aa: CASSLTTGRRTDTQYF
abundance: few; d_gene: .; j_gene: TRBJ2-7; v_gene: TRBV7-9; CDR3nt: TGTGCCAGCAGCCCGGGACTGGTAGGCTACGAGCAGTACTTC; CDR3aa: CASSPGLVGYEQYF
abundance: .; d_gene: TRBD1; j_gene: TRBJ2-1; v_gene: TRBV18; CDR3nt: TGTGCCAGCTCACCTCTCCAGACAGGGGGGAATGAGCAGTTCTTC; CDR3aa: CASSPLQTGGNEQFF
abundance: .; d_gene: TRBD1; j_gene: TRBJ2-6; v_gene: TRBV7-2; CDR3nt: TGTGCCAGCAGCTATAGGGGGACAGGGACTGGGGCCAACGTCCTGACTTTC; CDR3aa: CASSYRGTGTGANVLTF
abundance: .; d_gene: .; j_gene: TRBJ1-2; v_gene: TRBV27; CDR3nt: TGTGCCAGCAGACCCCGAACAGGACCCTATGGCTACACCTTC; CDR3aa: CASRPRTGPYGYTF
abundance: .; d_gene: TRBD2; j_gene: TRBJ2-7; v_gene: TRBV6-1; CDR3nt: TGTGCCATCCGAGGGACTAGCGGGAGGGCCAACGAGCAGTACTTC; CDR3aa: CAIRGTSGRANEQYF
abundance: .; d_gene: .; j_gene: TRBJ2-4; v_gene: TRBV10-1; CDR3nt: TGCGCCAGCAGTGAGGGAGGGGAAGCCAAAAACATTCAGTACTTC; CDR3aa: CASSEGGEAKNIQYF
abundance: .; d_gene: .; j_gene: TRBJ2-3; v_gene: TRBV6-5; CDR3nt: TGTGCCAGCAGTTACTCGGGGAGCCCAGATACGCAGTATTTT; CDR3aa: CASSYSGSPDTQYF
abundance: .; d_gene: .; j_gene: TRBJ1-4; v_gene: TRBV5-4; CDR3nt: TGTGCCAGCAGCCTCCCCACAGGCTCAACTAATGAAAAACTGTTTTTT; CDR3aa: CASSLPTGSTNEKLFF
abundance: once; d_gene: .; j_gene: TRBJ2-4; v_gene: TRBV4-1; CDR3nt: TGCGCCAGCAGCCAAGATGGCCGAGGCAGGGTCGAATCCCCGTACTTC; CDR3aa: CASSQDGRGRVESPYF
abundance: .; d_gene: .; j_gene: TRBJ2-1; v_gene: TRBV20-1; CDR3nt: TGCAGTGCTAGTAGGGGGGGGTCCTACAATGAGCAGTTCTTC; CDR3aa: CSASRGGSYNEQFF
abundance: .; d_gene: .; j_gene: TRBJ2-7; v_gene: TRBV18; CDR3nt: TGTGCCAGCTCACCGGGGGCAGGTATCGACGAGCAGTACTTC; CDR3aa: CASSPGAGIDEQYF
abundance: .; d_gene: TRBD1; j_gene: TRBJ1-2; v_gene: TRBV9; CDR3nt: TGTGCCAGCAGCCCCCGACAGGGATCTAACTATGGCTACACCTTC; CDR3aa: CASSPRQGSNYGYTF
abundance: .; d_gene: .; j_gene: TRBJ1-4; v_gene: TRBV5-6; CDR3nt: TGTGCCAGCAAAATCACCCCCGGGGAAAAACTGTTTTTT; CDR3aa: CASKITPGEKLFF